This entry lists 24 T cell receptor beta chains sequenced from one sample in a study of identical twins (dated by TCRdb to 2015 to 2016). Library method: 5' RACE. These reads were obtained on an Illumina HiSeq 2000. TCRdb reran the public reads through fastp at Q25 and MiXCR, keeping productive beta chains. Identical CDR3 proteins give one entry, which carries the most common genes and DNA. This sample has 460,000 or so distinct CDR3 sequences in its table, and around 14% of those were observed once. The top ten clones comprise about 0.52% of the sample. In addition, the sample was reused for a study of yellow fever vaccine responses in identical twins.

Material for sequencing was CD4+ T cells sorted from blood. Receptor source: a woman in her late teens or twenties in good health.

At least ten counts were recorded for this clonotype. CDR3 amino acids: CASYSKYTGELFF. As DNA, the CDR3 is TGCGCCAGTTACAGTAAATACACCGGGGAGCTGTTTTTT. The V and J genes are TRBV5-1 and TRBJ2-2; the D is unclear. CDR1 SGHRS and CDR2 YFSETQ come from the germline V gene. The CDR3 covers 13 residues. Trimming stripped 8 bases from V and 3 bases from J, with 11 bases between.

The V and J genes are TRBV12-3 or TRBV12-4 and TRBJ2-7; D is unclear. This CDR3 is 13 amino acids long. V lost 2 bases, J lost 2 bases, and 7 bases lay in between. CDR3 sequence: CASSLLLPYEQYF. DNA for the CDR3: TGTGCCAGCAGTTTATTACTACCCTACGAGCAGTACTTC.

This chain uses TRBV6-1 with TRBJ1-6; unclear D gene. The CDR3 consists of 16 residues. The germline V and J ends were trimmed by 2 bases and 9 bases, with 17 bases remaining between them. Germline loops: CDR1 MNHNS, CDR2 SASEGT. CDR3 sequence reads: CASSEFPGVGGSPLHF. The CDR3 coding sequence is TGTGCCAGCAGTGAATTCCCCGGAGTTGGTGGTTCACCCCTCCACTTT.

This clonotype has just a few counts. This chain connects TRBV10-3 to TRBJ1-6, with no clear D. The length of the CDR3 is 15 residues. V was clipped by 2 bases and J by 8 bases, with 13 bases between them. The V gene's germline CDR1 is ENHRY and CDR2 SYGVKD. As DNA, the CDR3 is TGTGCCATCAGTGAGATGGATCTTACGGATTCACCCCTCCACTTT. Its translation is CAISEMDLTDSPLHF.

Concerning this clonotype itself: One junction end disagrees with the germline gene, perhaps due to a read error. The chain uses TRBV15 and TRBJ2-5; D is undetermined. Germline values: CDR1 LNHNV, CDR2 YYDKDF (reference sequence). CDR3 length: 15 amino acids. The CDR3 region has the DNA TGTGCCACCAGCCGAGACTTAGACTCTTTGGAGACCCAGTACTTC. This translates into CATSRDLDSLETQYF.

The J gene is TRBJ2-1, the V gene TRBV6-2 or TRBV6-3, with a tentative D call TRBD2 (6 bases). V was shortened by 0 bases and J by 7 bases, with 19 bases between the two germline ends. The germline CDR1 and CDR2 sequences are MNHEY and SVGEGT. The CDR3 sequence is 17 residues long. CDR3 sequence (DNA): TGTGCCAGCAGTTACTCGAGACCTCCCCGGGAGCAGAATGAGCAGTTCTTC. It specifies CASSYSRPPREQNEQFF.

The J gene is TRBJ2-1, the V gene TRBV27; no clear D gene. Trimming stripped 1 base from V and 7 bases from J, with 2 bases between. Germline assignment: CDR1 MNHEY and CDR2 SMNVEV (reference sequence). The CDR3 totals 11 residues. The DNA of the CDR3 is TGTGCCAGCAGTTTATGGAATGAGCAGTTCTTC. Residues: CASSLWNEQFF.

This clonotype was picked up a small number of times. The chain couples TRBV25-1 to TRBJ2-1; TRBD2 aligns across 8 bases. This CDR3 is built from 17 residues. J lost 8 bases, V lost 7 bases, and 19 bases had no gene match. Germline V gives CDR1 MGHDK, CDR2 SYGVNS. In DNA form, the CDR3 reads TGTGCCAGCACTCCGGGCGGGGTGGCGGGAGGACGGTATGAGCAGTTCTTC. Translating it yields CASTPGGVAGGRYEQFF.

The chain has TRBV28 and TRBJ2-2; TRBD1 matches at 10 bases. Trimming at V came to 7 bases and at J to 5 bases, leaving 7 bases not matched to a gene. Looked up from germline, CDR1 is MDHEN and CDR2 is SYDVKM. The length of the CDR3 is 15 residues. The CDR3 reads CASTQDRGWTGELFF. The CDR3 DNA is TGTGCCAGCACCCAGGACAGGGGGTGGACCGGGGAGCTGTTTTTT.

This rearrangement joins TRBV2 to TRBJ1-1; D perhaps matches TRBD1 (6 bases). Germline V CDR1 and CDR2: SNHLY, FYNNEI. CDR3 length: 16 amino acids. V lost 6 bases and J 1 base, leaving 18 bases between the germline ends. The CDR3 sequence is CASSQRRTDQNTEAFF. The CDR3 DNA follows: TGTGCCAGCAGCCAAAGAAGGACAGACCAGAACACTGAAGCTTTCTTT. Drawing the rest from reference TRBV2 and TRBJ1-1, the complete variable domain is EPEVTQTPSHQVTQMGQEVILRCVPISNHLYFYWYRQILGQKVEFLVSFYNNEISEKSEIFDDQFSVERPDGSNFTLKIRSTKLEDSAMYFCASSQRRTDQNTEAFFGQGTRLTVV.

This clonotype appeared a few times. The chain links TRBV3-1 to TRBJ2-7; D gene uncertain. V gave up 3 bases and J gave up 0 bases, with 9 bases separating them. Germline CDR1 and CDR2: LGHDT and YNNKEL (reference sequence). This CDR3 contains 14 residues. CDR3 sequence (DNA): TGTGCCAGCAGCCATGGTGACACCTCCTACGAGCAGTACTTC. Encoded protein: CASSHGDTSYEQYF.

The chain uses TRBV29-1 and TRBJ1-3, with TRBD1 matching 7 bases. Germline V gene sequence: CDR1 SQVTM, CDR2 ANQGSEA. The CDR3 sequence is 15 residues long. J was trimmed by 2 bases and V by 4 bases; bases with no gene match: 8. The CDR3 sequence is CSVGGGRGAGNTIYF. In DNA, the CDR3 is TGCAGCGTTGGAGGAGGCAGGGGGGCTGGAAACACCATATATTTT.

The chain links TRBV5-6 to TRBJ1-1; perhaps TRBD1 as D (5 bases). CDR3 size: 14 residues. Trimming pared 2 bases from V and 3 bases from J, leaving 11 bases between. Germline CDR1 and CDR2: SGHDT and YYEEEE. The CDR3 region has the DNA TGTGCCAGCAGCTTTAAAGCGGGACACACTGAAGCTTTCTTT. As protein: CASSFKAGHTEAFF.

V gene TRBV10-3 combines with J gene TRBJ2-3; no clear D. Germline CDR1 and CDR2: ENHRY and SYGVKD. The CDR3 contains 15 residues. The V and J ends lost 4 bases and 0 bases respectively, with 11 bases between them. DNA of the CDR3: TGTGCCATCAGTGTGGACGGAGCTAGCACAGATACGCAGTATTTT. As protein: CAISVDGASTDTQYF.

There are a few counts of this clonotype. V gene TRBV20-1 combines with J gene TRBJ1-1, with D possibly being TRBD1 (6 bases). This CDR3 is built from 11 residues. The germline V gene has CDR1 DFQATT and CDR2 SNEGSKA (reference sequence). Trimming shortened V by 6 bases and J by 6 bases, and 11 bases separated the two germline ends. CDR3 sequence reads: CSANRVAEAFF. Written as DNA, the CDR3 is TGCAGTGCGAACAGGGTCGCTGAAGCTTTCTTT.

This rearrangement joins TRBV27 to TRBJ2-7, with D unresolved. Per germline, CDR1 MNHEY and CDR2 SMNVEV (reference sequence). The CDR3 has 12 amino acids. V dropped 8 bases and J dropped 7 bases, with 15 bases sitting between them. CDR3 in amino acids: CASQGPYREQYF. For the CDR3, the DNA is TGTGCCAGCCAAGGACCTTATAGGGAGCAGTACTTC.

This clonotype was counted a few times. The chain has TRBV4-3 and TRBJ2-5; D may be TRBD1 (6 bases). Germline assignment: CDR1 LGHNA and CDR2 YSLEER. The CDR3 length is 15 residues. Between the trimmed V and J ends, which lost 0 bases and 5 bases, there was a span of 13 bases. The CDR3 sequence is CASSQEGRGSETQYF. DNA of the CDR3: TGCGCCAGCAGCCAAGAAGGCAGGGGAAGCGAGACCCAGTACTTC.

The chain recombines TRBV12-3 or TRBV12-4 with TRBJ1-1; D is undetermined. V was pared by 5 bases and J by 8 bases, with 9 bases between. The CDR3 covers 11 residues. The CDR3 protein is CASSRTDEAFF. DNA of the CDR3: TGTGCCAGCAGTCGGACTGACGAAGCTTTCTTT.

This clonotype occurred a few times. CDR3 loop: CASALSGVETQYF. CDR3 nucleotide sequence: TGTGCCAGCGCCCTTTCGGGGGTGGAGACCCAGTACTTC. The gene calls are TRBV12-3 or TRBV12-4 and TRBJ2-5; D may be TRBD2 (6 bases). This CDR3 is 13 amino acids long. V was shortened by 8 bases and J by 5 bases, with 15 bases between the two germline ends.

A few counts support this clonotype. The chain uses TRBV4-1 and TRBJ2-3; D possibly corresponds to TRBD1 (5 bases). CDR3 length equals 14 residues. Between the trimmed V and J ends, which lost 0 bases and 6 bases, there was a span of 10 bases. The germline V gene encodes CDR1 MGHRA and CDR2 YSYEKL. The CDR3 sequence is CASSQDRVKDTQYF. In DNA, the CDR3 is TGCGCCAGCAGCCAAGACAGGGTTAAGGATACGCAGTATTTT.

The rearrangement joins TRBV13 to TRBJ2-7, with 10 bases identical to TRBD1. The CDR3 sequence is 15 residues long. CDR1 is PRHDT and CDR2 is FYEKMQ in the germline V gene (reference sequence). V lost 1 base to trimming and J lost 3 bases; unmatched junction nucleotides: 3. DNA for the CDR3: TGTGCCAGCAGCTTAGTGGACAGGGGGGACTACGAGCAGTACTTC. This translates into CASSLVDRGDYEQYF.

V is TRBV7-9 and J is TRBJ2-5; 11 nucleotides align to TRBD2. CDR1 and CDR2 (germline): SEHNR, FQNEAQ (reference sequence). The CDR3 loop spans 14 amino acids. Trimming took 2 bases from V and 13 from J; bases not matched to a gene: 9. The CDR3: CASSLRASGGMLYF. CDR3 DNA sequence: TGTGCCAGCAGCTTACGGGCTAGCGGGGGGATGCTGTACTTC.

The rearrangement links TRBV12-3 or TRBV12-4 to TRBJ2-6; D perhaps matches TRBD1 (6 bases). The CDR3 covers 19 residues. V was clipped by 2 bases and J by 0 bases, with 17 bases between them. CDR3 protein: CASSLIMGTGHSGANVLTF. The CDR3 region has the DNA TGTGCCAGCAGTTTAATCATGGGGACGGGACACTCTGGGGCCAACGTCCTGACTTTC.

In this sample, this clonotype turned up a few times. The chain employs TRBV12-3 or TRBV12-4 and TRBJ2-7; a weak D match, TRBD1 (6 bases). CDR3 length: 13 amino acids. V was pared by 7 bases and J by 2 bases, with 12 bases between. CDR3 coding DNA: TGTGCCAGCACCCCGTGGGACACCTACGAGCAGTACTTC. Protein sequence: CASTPWDTYEQYF.